This T cell receptor (beta chain) was identified during a study of blood T cell repertoires in COVID-19. Whole-study context: COVID-19 samples from acute and convalescent phases originated in the United States, Italy and Spain. The cDNA or gDNA used as material had been derived from T cells, B-cell-depleted T cells, or PBMCs.

CDR1 is SEHNR, CDR2 FQNEAQ, per germline (reference sequence). Trimming pared 6 bases from V and 4 bases from J, leaving 15 bases between. The CDR3 spans 14 residues. In the authors' methods: Reference gene primer amplification gave estimated nucleated cell counts. Only in-frame clones appear in the TCRdb table, and some are missing; sequencing was by immunoSEQ multiplex PCR. V and J calls and clone size are as listed in that table; D and trimming were resolved from the DNA. The table lists some 83,000 clones, 80% to 85% of them singletons, with 3.5% to 4% in the top ten. This chain uses TRBV7-9 with TRBJ1-2; unclear D gene. The source material was peripheral blood. The receptor comes from a middle-aged man with acute or convalescent COVID-19. As DNA, the CDR3 is TGTGCCAGCAGTTCATTCCAGGCACTCTATGGCTACACCTTC. Its protein product is CASSSFQALYGYTF.